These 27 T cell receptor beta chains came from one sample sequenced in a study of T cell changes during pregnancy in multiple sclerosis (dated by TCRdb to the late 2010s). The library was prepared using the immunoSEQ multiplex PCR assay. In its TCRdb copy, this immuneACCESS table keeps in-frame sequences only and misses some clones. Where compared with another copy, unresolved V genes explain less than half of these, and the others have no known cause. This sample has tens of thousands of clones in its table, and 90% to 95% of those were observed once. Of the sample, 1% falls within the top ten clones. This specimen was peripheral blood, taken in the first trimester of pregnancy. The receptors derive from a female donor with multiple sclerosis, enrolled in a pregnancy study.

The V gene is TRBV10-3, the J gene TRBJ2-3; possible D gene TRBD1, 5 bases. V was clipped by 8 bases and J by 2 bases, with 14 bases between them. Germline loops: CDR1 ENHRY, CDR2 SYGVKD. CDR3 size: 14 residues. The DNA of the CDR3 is TGTGCCATCGGTAACAGCAGGGACACAGATACGCAGTATTTT. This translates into CAIGNSRDTDTQYF.

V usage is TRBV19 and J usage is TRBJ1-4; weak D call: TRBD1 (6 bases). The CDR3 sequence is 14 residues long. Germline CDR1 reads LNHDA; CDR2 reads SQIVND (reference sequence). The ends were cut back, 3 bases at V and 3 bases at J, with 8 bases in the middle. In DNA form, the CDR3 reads TGTGCCAGTAGTATCGGACAGCCTAATGAAAAACTGTTTTTT. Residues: CASSIGQPNEKLFF. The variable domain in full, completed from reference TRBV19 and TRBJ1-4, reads DGGITQSPKYLFRKEGQNVTLSCEQNLNHDAMYWYRQDPGQGLRLIYYSQIVNDFQKGDIAEGYSVSREKKESFPLTVTSAQKNPTAFYLCASSIGQPNEKLFFGSGTQLSVL.

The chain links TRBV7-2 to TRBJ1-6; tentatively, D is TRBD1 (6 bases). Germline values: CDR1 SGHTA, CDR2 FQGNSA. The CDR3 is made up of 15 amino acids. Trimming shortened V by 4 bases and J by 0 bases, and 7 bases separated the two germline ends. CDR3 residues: CASSSQGSYNSPLHF. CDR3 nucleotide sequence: TGTGCCAGCAGCTCACAGGGCTCCTATAATTCACCCCTCCACTTT.

The CDR3 bases are TGCAGCGTTGAAGGGGGAGACTCTGGAAACACCATATATTTT. Amino acid sequence: CSVEGGDSGNTIYF. The chain combines TRBV29-1 with TRBJ1-3; D gene ambiguous. V gave up 1 base and J gave up 0 bases, with 7 bases separating them. The CDR3 loop spans 14 amino acids. Looked up from germline, CDR1 is SQVTM and CDR2 is ANQGSEA.

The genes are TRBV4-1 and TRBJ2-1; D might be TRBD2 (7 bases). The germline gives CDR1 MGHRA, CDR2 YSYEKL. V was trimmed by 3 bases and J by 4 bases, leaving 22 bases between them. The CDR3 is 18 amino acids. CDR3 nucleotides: TGCGCCAGCAGCCAGGCCAACCTACTAGGGGGGGGATACAATGAGCAGTTCTTC. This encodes CASSQANLLGGGYNEQFF.

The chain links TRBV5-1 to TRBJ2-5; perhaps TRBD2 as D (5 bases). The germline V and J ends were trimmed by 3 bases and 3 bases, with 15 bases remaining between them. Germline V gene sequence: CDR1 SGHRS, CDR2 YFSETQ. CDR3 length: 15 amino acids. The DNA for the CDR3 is TGCGCCAGCAGCTCCCTCGGACTTTTCGAAGAGACCCAGTACTTC. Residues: CASSSLGLFEETQYF.

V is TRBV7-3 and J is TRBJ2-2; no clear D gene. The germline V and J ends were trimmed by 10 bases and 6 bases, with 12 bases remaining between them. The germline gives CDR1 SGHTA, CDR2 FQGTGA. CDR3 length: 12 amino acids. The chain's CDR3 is CATSNRAGELFF. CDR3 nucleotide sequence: TGTGCCACATCTAATCGAGCCGGGGAGCTGTTTTTT.

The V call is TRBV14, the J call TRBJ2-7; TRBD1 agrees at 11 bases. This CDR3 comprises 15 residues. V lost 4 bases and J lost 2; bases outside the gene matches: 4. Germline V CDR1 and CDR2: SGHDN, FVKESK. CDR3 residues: CASSPGQGGTYEQYF. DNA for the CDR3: TGTGCCAGCAGCCCGGGACAGGGGGGAACCTACGAGCAGTACTTC.

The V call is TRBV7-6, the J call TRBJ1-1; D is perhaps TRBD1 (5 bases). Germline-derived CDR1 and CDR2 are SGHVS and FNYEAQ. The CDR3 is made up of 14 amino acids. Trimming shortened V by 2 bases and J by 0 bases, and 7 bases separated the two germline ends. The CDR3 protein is CASSLNRMNTEAFF. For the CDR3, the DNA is TGTGCCAGCAGCTTAAACAGGATGAACACTGAAGCTTTCTTT.

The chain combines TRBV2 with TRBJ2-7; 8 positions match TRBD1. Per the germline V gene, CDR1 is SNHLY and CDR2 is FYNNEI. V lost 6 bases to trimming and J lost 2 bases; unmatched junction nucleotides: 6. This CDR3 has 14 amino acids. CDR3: CASSRGQEPYEQYF. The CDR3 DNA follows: TGTGCCAGCAGCCGGGGACAGGAACCCTACGAGCAGTACTTC.

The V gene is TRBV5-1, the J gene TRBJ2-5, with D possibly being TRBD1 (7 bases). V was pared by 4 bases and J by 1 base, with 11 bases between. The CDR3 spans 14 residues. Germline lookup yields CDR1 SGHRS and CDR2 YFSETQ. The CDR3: CASSPGDSQETQYF. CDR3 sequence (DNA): TGCGCCAGCAGCCCGGGGGACAGCCAAGAGACCCAGTACTTC. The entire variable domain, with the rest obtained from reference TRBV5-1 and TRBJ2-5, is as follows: KAGVTQTPRYLIKTRGQQVTLSCSPISGHRSVSWYQQTPGQGLQFLFEYFSETQRNKGNFPGRFSGRQFSNSRSEMNVSTLELGDSALYLCASSPGDSQETQYFGPGTRLLVL.

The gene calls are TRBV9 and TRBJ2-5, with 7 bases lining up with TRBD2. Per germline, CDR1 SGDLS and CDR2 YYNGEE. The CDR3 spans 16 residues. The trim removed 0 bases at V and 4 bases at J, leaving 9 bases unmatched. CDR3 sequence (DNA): TGTGCCAGCAGCGTAGGCGGCGGGAGATTAGGAGAGACCCAGTACTTC. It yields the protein CASSVGGGRLGETQYF.

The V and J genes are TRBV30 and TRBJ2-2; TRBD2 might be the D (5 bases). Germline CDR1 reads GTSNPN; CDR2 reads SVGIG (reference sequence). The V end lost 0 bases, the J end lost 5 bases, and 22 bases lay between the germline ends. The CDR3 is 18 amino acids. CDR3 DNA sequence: TGTGCCTGGAGTGTAAGGGTGAGCGGCCCGCCTAGAACCGGGGAGCTGTTTTTT. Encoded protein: CAWSVRVSGPPRTGELFF.

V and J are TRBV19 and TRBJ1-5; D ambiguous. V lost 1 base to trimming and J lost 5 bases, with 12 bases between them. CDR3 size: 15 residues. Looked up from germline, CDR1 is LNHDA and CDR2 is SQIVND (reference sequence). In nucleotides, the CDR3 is TGTGCCAGTAGTATAGGATGGCCAGGCGATCAGCCCCAGCATTTT. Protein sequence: CASSIGWPGDQPQHF.

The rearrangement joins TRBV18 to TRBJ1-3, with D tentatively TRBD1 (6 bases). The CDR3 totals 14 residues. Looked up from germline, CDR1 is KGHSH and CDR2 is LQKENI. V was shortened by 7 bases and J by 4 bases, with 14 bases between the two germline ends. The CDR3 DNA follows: TGTGCCAGCTTTAGAGACAGGCGCGGAAACACCATATATTTT. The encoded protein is CASFRDRRGNTIYF.

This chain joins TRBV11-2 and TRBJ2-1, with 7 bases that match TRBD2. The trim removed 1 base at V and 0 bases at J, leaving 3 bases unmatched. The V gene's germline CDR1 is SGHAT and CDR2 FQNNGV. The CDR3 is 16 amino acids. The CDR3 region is CASSLAGGNSYNEQFF. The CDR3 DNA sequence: TGTGCCAGCAGCTTAGCGGGGGGTAACTCCTACAATGAGCAGTTCTTC.

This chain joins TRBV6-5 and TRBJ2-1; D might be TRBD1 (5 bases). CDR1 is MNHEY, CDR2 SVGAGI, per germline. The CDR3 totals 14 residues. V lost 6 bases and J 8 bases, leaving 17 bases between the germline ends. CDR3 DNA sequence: TGTGCCAGCAGAGTTAGAGACCAGGGTTATGAGCAGTTCTTC. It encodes CASRVRDQGYEQFF.

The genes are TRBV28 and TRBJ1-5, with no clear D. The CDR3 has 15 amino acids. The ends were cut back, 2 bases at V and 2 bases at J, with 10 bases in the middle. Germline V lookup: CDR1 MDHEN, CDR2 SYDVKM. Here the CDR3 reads CASSLGPEGNQPQHF. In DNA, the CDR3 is TGTGCCAGCAGTTTAGGTCCAGAGGGCAATCAGCCCCAGCATTTT.

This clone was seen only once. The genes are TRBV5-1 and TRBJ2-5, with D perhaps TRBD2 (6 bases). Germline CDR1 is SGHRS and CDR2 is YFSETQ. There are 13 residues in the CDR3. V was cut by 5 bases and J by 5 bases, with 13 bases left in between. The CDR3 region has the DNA TGCGCCAGCAGGCGGGACGTGGCGGAGACCCAGTACTTC. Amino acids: CASRRDVAETQYF.

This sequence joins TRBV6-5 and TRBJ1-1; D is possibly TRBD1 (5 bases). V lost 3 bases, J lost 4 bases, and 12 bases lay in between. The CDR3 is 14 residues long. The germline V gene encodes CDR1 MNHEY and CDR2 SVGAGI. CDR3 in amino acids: CASSYGEGSTEAFF. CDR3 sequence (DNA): TGTGCCAGCAGTTATGGGGAGGGGAGCACTGAAGCTTTCTTT.

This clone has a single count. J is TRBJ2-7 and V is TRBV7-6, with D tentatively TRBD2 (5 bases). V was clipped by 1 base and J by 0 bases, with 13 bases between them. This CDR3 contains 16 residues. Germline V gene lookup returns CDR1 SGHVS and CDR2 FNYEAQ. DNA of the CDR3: TGTGCCAGCAGCTTAGGGCCTCTTCGGGGCTCCTACGAGCAGTACTTC. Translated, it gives CASSLGPLRGSYEQYF.

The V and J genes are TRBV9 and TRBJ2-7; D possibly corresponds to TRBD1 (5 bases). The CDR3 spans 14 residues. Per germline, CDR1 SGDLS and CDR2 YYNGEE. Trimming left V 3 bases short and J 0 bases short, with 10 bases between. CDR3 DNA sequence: TGTGCCAGCAGCGAAACAGGTAACTCCTACGAGCAGTACTTC. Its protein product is CASSETGNSYEQYF.

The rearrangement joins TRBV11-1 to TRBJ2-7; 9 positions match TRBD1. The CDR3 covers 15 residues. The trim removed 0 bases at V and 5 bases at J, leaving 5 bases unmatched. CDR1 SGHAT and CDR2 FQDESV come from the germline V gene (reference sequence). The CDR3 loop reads CASSLALGQGHEQYF. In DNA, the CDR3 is TGTGCCAGCAGCTTAGCGTTGGGACAGGGACACGAGCAGTACTTC.

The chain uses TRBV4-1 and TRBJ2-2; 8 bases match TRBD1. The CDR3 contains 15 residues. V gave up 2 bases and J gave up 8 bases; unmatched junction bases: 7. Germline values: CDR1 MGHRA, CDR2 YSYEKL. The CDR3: CASSQLTGVQGELFF. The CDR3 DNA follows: TGCGCCAGCAGCCAATTGACAGGGGTACAAGGGGAGCTGTTTTTT.

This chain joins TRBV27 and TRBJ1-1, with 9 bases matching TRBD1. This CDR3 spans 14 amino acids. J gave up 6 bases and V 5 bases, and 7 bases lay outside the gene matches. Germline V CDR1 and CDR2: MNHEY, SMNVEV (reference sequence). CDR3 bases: TGTGCCAGCAGTCCGGGACAGGGTTACCCTGAAGCTTTCTTT. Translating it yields CASSPGQGYPEAFF.

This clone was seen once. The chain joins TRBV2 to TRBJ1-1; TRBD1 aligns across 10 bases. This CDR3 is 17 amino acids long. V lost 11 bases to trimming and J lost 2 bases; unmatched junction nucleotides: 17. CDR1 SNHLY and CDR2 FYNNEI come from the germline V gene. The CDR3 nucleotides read TGTGCCGGTCGGACCAGCAAAGGACAGGGGGGAAACACTGAAGCTTTCTTT. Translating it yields CAGRTSKGQGGNTEAFF.

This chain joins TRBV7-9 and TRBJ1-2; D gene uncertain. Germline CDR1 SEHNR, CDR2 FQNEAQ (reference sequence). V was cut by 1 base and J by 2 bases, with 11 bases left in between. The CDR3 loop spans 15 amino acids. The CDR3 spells CASSLDGRVNYGYTF. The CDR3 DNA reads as TGTGCCAGCAGCTTAGACGGTCGGGTCAACTATGGCTACACCTTC.